A selection of T cell receptor beta chains follows, all from one sample in a study of low-dose radiotherapy and immunotherapy resistance in tumors. MiXCR was run by TCRdb on the reads, yielding one entry per CDR3 protein. The data hold about 39,000 distinct CDR3 sequences, with roughly 20% observed a single time. The sequences come from PBMCs, collected after low-dose radiotherapy plus immunotherapy. These receptors all stem from a female donor with ovarian cancer. The CDR3 runs from the conserved cysteine through the conserved F or W. Each record gives: J gene, V gene, D gene, clone size, CDR3 DNA, CDR3 protein. The D gene is left open where the match is weak. Not every row has a clone size; where given, it reads once, few, many or a size class.

J gene: TRBJ2-7; V gene: TRBV3-1; D gene: NA; clone size: many; CDR3 DNA: TGTGCCAGCAGCCAAGATGGGACCGGGACGGGCTACGAGCAGTACTTC; CDR3 protein: CASSQDGTGTGYEQYF
J gene: TRBJ2-3; V gene: TRBV20-1; D gene: NA; clone size: many; CDR3 DNA: TGCAGTGCTAGAGCGGCAGCGGCGAATATGACAGATACGCAGTATTTT; CDR3 protein: CSARAAAANMTDTQYF
J gene: TRBJ2-4; V gene: TRBV12-5; D gene: NA; clone size: many; CDR3 DNA: TGTGCTAGTGGTCCTACAACAGGGCTAGCCAAAAACATTCAGTACTTC; CDR3 protein: CASGPTTGLAKNIQYF
J gene: TRBJ2-7; V gene: TRBV7-3; D gene: NA; clone size: many; CDR3 DNA: TGTGCCAGCAGCTTAACGTTGGCACGCGAGCAGTACTTC; CDR3 protein: CASSLTLAREQYF
J gene: TRBJ2-5; V gene: TRBV30; D gene: NA; clone size: many; CDR3 DNA: TGTGCCTGGAGTGGGATTGCGCGAGAGACCCAGTACTTC; CDR3 protein: CAWSGIARETQYF
J gene: TRBJ2-3; V gene: TRBV5-1; D gene: TRBD1; clone size: few; CDR3 DNA: TGCGCCAGCAGGTTGGGCGACAGGGGGCAGGGAGATACGCAGTATTTT; CDR3 protein: CASRLGDRGQGDTQYF
J gene: TRBJ2-3; V gene: TRBV20-1; D gene: NA; clone size: many; CDR3 DNA: TGCAGTGCGCGAGAGGTCGGCAGGGGCACAGATACGCAGTATTTT; CDR3 protein: CSAREVGRGTDTQYF
J gene: TRBJ2-2; V gene: TRBV5-6; D gene: NA; clone size: many; CDR3 DNA: TGTGCCAGCAGCTTCCTCGGGAGCGGCACCGGGGAGCTGTTTTTT; CDR3 protein: CASSFLGSGTGELFF
J gene: TRBJ2-1; V gene: TRBV6-5; D gene: TRBD2; clone size: once; CDR3 DNA: TGTGCCATCAGTGAGTCTTTATCACTAGCGGGAGAGAATGAGCAGTTCTTC; CDR3 protein: CAISESLSLAGENEQFF
J gene: TRBJ2-7; V gene: TRBV28; D gene: NA; clone size: many; CDR3 DNA: TGTGCCAGCAGTCCCACGATGCCGGGGTCCTACGAGCAGTACTTC; CDR3 protein: CASSPTMPGSYEQYF
J gene: TRBJ2-6; V gene: TRBV4-1; D gene: NA; clone size: many; CDR3 DNA: TGCGCCAGCAGCCAATTCGGGATGACAGCTTTACCCTCTGGGGCCAACGTCCTGACTTTC; CDR3 protein: CASSQFGMTALPSGANVLTF
J gene: TRBJ2-1; V gene: TRBV24-1; D gene: TRBD2; clone size: many; CDR3 DNA: TGTGCCACCAGTGATTCCGGACTAGCGGGGGGCCCTTACAATGAGCAGTTCTTC; CDR3 protein: CATSDSGLAGGPYNEQFF
J gene: TRBJ1-3; V gene: TRBV12-3/TRBV12-4; D gene: NA; clone size: many; CDR3 DNA: TGTGCCGACCAGTCTACCTATGGAAACACCATATATTTT; CDR3 protein: CADQSTYGNTIYF
J gene: TRBJ1-5; V gene: TRBV7-8; D gene: TRBD1; clone size: many; CDR3 DNA: TGTGCCAGCAGCTTTATAGCGGGACAGGGGAATCAGCCCCAGCATTTT; CDR3 protein: CASSFIAGQGNQPQHF
J gene: TRBJ2-1; V gene: TRBV18; D gene: TRBD1; clone size: NA; CDR3 DNA: TGTGCCAGCTCACCAAGGCAGGGACAGGGGACCTACAATGAGCAGTTCTTC; CDR3 protein: CASSPRQGQGTYNEQFF
J gene: TRBJ2-1; V gene: TRBV28; D gene: TRBD2; clone size: few; CDR3 DNA: TGTGCCAGCAGTCCCGGGACTAGTTCTAATTTGGGTGAGCAGTTCTTC; CDR3 protein: CASSPGTSSNLGEQFF
J gene: TRBJ2-1; V gene: TRBV12-3/TRBV12-4; D gene: NA; clone size: many; CDR3 DNA: TGTGCCAGCAGCCGGACACAGGGACGGGGGTTCTTC; CDR3 protein: CASSRTQGRGFF
J gene: TRBJ2-3; V gene: TRBV6-2/TRBV6-3; D gene: TRBD1; clone size: many; CDR3 DNA: TGTGCCAGCAGCCACGGGGACAGCGCAGATACGCAGTATTTT; CDR3 protein: CASSHGDSADTQYF
J gene: TRBJ1-2; V gene: TRBV2; D gene: NA; clone size: many; CDR3 DNA: TGTGCCAGTGAGACAAACTATGGCTACACCTTC; CDR3 protein: CASETNYGYTF
J gene: TRBJ2-7; V gene: TRBV28; D gene: NA; clone size: many; CDR3 DNA: TGTGCCAGGTCAGGGGGGGGCTACGAGCAGTACTTC; CDR3 protein: CARSGGGYEQYF
J gene: TRBJ2-6; V gene: TRBV27; D gene: NA; clone size: many; CDR3 DNA: TGTGCCAGCAGTTGGGGACGGTCCAACGTCCTGACTTTC; CDR3 protein: CASSWGRSNVLTF
J gene: TRBJ2-7; V gene: TRBV12-3/TRBV12-4; D gene: NA; clone size: NA; CDR3 DNA: TGTGCCAGCAGTCCGGGGGTCCACGAGCAGTACTTC; CDR3 protein: CASSPGVHEQYF
J gene: TRBJ2-1; V gene: TRBV28; D gene: NA; clone size: many; CDR3 DNA: TGTGCCAGCAGTTGGGAGGCTTCTTCCGCTAAGCAGTTCTTC; CDR3 protein: CASSWEASSAKQFF
J gene: TRBJ2-2; V gene: TRBV5-1; D gene: NA; clone size: many; CDR3 DNA: TGCGCCAGCAGCTTTGGGCCGGTCAACACCGGGGAGCTGTTTTTT; CDR3 protein: CASSFGPVNTGELFF
J gene: TRBJ2-7; V gene: TRBV4-1; D gene: NA; clone size: NA; CDR3 DNA: TGCGCCAGCAGCCAAGACGCAGGGGACGAGCAGTACTTC; CDR3 protein: CASSQDAGDEQYF
J gene: TRBJ2-7; V gene: TRBV20-1; D gene: TRBD1; clone size: many; CDR3 DNA: TGCAGTGCTCCCCCGGGACAGGGTCCCTACGAGCAGTACTTC; CDR3 protein: CSAPPGQGPYEQYF
J gene: TRBJ2-2; V gene: TRBV12-3/TRBV12-4; D gene: TRBD1; clone size: many; CDR3 DNA: TGTGCCAGCAGCCTCGGGACAGGGGGCGCCACCGGGGAGCTGTTTTTT; CDR3 protein: CASSLGTGGATGELFF
J gene: TRBJ2-1; V gene: TRBV28; D gene: NA; clone size: many; CDR3 DNA: TGTGCCAGCAGTCTAGGACAGAATCAGTTCTTC; CDR3 protein: CASSLGQNQFF
J gene: TRBJ1-1; V gene: TRBV20-1; D gene: NA; clone size: few; CDR3 DNA: TGCAGTGCTAGAGGGACAGTGTGGAGCACTGAAGCTTTCTTT; CDR3 protein: CSARGTVWSTEAFF
J gene: TRBJ2-3; V gene: TRBV24-1; D gene: NA; clone size: many; CDR3 DNA: TGTGCCACCAGTGACCCAGGGTCTCCTACGCAGTATTTT; CDR3 protein: CATSDPGSPTQYF
J gene: TRBJ2-1; V gene: TRBV10-3; D gene: TRBD2; clone size: NA; CDR3 DNA: TGTGCCATCACCCCTGGCGGGAGCAATGAGCAGTTCTTC; CDR3 protein: CAITPGGSNEQFF
J gene: TRBJ2-7; V gene: TRBV28; D gene: NA; clone size: many; CDR3 DNA: TGTGCCAGCAGGTTACGGGGGGCCGGGGACGAGCAGTACTTC; CDR3 protein: CASRLRGAGDEQYF
J gene: TRBJ2-1; V gene: TRBV5-5; D gene: NA; clone size: NA; CDR3 DNA: TGTGCCAGCAGTCTCGGGAGAACCGCGAATGAGCAGTTCTTC; CDR3 protein: CASSLGRTANEQFF
J gene: TRBJ2-1; V gene: TRBV15; D gene: NA; clone size: few; CDR3 DNA: TGTGCCACCAGCAGAGTGGGGGGATGGAATGAGCAGTTCTTC; CDR3 protein: CATSRVGGWNEQFF
J gene: TRBJ2-7; V gene: TRBV12-3/TRBV12-4; D gene: NA; clone size: many; CDR3 DNA: TGTGCCAGCAGCGTCGCTTATGGGGCACGGAACGAGCAGTACTTC; CDR3 protein: CASSVAYGARNEQYF
J gene: TRBJ2-2; V gene: TRBV12-3/TRBV12-4; D gene: NA; clone size: many; CDR3 DNA: TGTGCCAGCAGTCCGCAACTAGGCACCGGGGAGCTGTTTTTT; CDR3 protein: CASSPQLGTGELFF
J gene: TRBJ2-1; V gene: TRBV5-1; D gene: TRBD2; clone size: many; CDR3 DNA: TGCGCCAGCAGCTTGGAAGCGGGGTCTGCCAATGAGCAGTTCTTC; CDR3 protein: CASSLEAGSANEQFF
J gene: TRBJ1-5; V gene: TRBV28; D gene: TRBD1; clone size: many; CDR3 DNA: TGTGCCAGCAGTGAGGGACAGGGAAATCAGCCCCAGCATTTT; CDR3 protein: CASSEGQGNQPQHF
J gene: TRBJ1-1; V gene: TRBV2; D gene: NA; clone size: many; CDR3 DNA: TGTGCCAGCAGTGAAGAGGAGGAGGCTTTCAACACTGAAGCTTTCTTT; CDR3 protein: CASSEEEEAFNTEAFF
J gene: TRBJ2-7; V gene: TRBV20-1; D gene: NA; clone size: many; CDR3 DNA: TGCAGTGCTAGAGGGAGGTCGCTAGTCTACGAGCAGTACTTC; CDR3 protein: CSARGRSLVYEQYF
J gene: TRBJ2-7; V gene: TRBV28; D gene: NA; clone size: many; CDR3 DNA: TGTGCCAGCAGTTCGGGGCCAACCTACGAGCAGTACTTC; CDR3 protein: CASSSGPTYEQYF
J gene: TRBJ1-1; V gene: TRBV28; D gene: NA; clone size: NA; CDR3 DNA: TGTGCCAGCCCCGGCCCGGCAGGGACGAACACTGAAGCTTTCTTT; CDR3 protein: CASPGPAGTNTEAFF
J gene: TRBJ2-3; V gene: TRBV10-3; D gene: TRBD2; clone size: many; CDR3 DNA: TGTGCCATCGGGAACGAGCGGGGGCCTAGCACAGATACGCAGTATTTT; CDR3 protein: CAIGNERGPSTDTQYF
J gene: TRBJ2-3; V gene: TRBV6-1; D gene: NA; clone size: NA; CDR3 DNA: TGTGCCAGCAGTGAAGTAGGCACCCTGACAGATACGCAGTATTTT; CDR3 protein: CASSEVGTLTDTQYF
J gene: TRBJ2-6; V gene: TRBV10-3; D gene: NA; clone size: many; CDR3 DNA: TGTGCCATCAGTTCCTCCGCGGGGACCGGGGCCAACGTCCTGACTTTC; CDR3 protein: CAISSSAGTGANVLTF
J gene: TRBJ2-7; V gene: TRBV6-1; D gene: NA; clone size: NA; CDR3 DNA: TGTGCCAGCAGGGGGGTGGGGCACTACGAGCAGTACTTC; CDR3 protein: CASRGVGHYEQYF
J gene: TRBJ2-3; V gene: TRBV20-1; D gene: TRBD2; clone size: NA; CDR3 DNA: TGCAGTGCATCGGGGGGGGATACTAGCACAGATACGCAGTATTTT; CDR3 protein: CSASGGDTSTDTQYF
J gene: TRBJ2-5; V gene: TRBV20-1; D gene: NA; clone size: many; CDR3 DNA: TGCAGTGCGACCCGGGATCAGCACCAAGAGACCCAGTACTTC; CDR3 protein: CSATRDQHQETQYF
J gene: TRBJ2-1; V gene: TRBV18; D gene: NA; clone size: many; CDR3 DNA: TGTGCCAGCTCACCACGGCAGGGTGGGGATGAGCAGTTCTTC; CDR3 protein: CASSPRQGGDEQFF
J gene: TRBJ2-1; V gene: TRBV29-1; D gene: TRBD2; clone size: few; CDR3 DNA: TGCAGCGTTGAGGGGACTAGCGGGGGGAAATACAATGAGCAGTTCTTC; CDR3 protein: CSVEGTSGGKYNEQFF
J gene: TRBJ2-7; V gene: TRBV13; D gene: TRBD2; clone size: many; CDR3 DNA: TGTGCCAGCAGTTCCGCTGGTAGCGGGTCCTACGAGCAGTACTTC; CDR3 protein: CASSSAGSGSYEQYF
J gene: TRBJ2-5; V gene: TRBV2; D gene: NA; clone size: NA; CDR3 DNA: TGTGCCAGCAGTGGGGTGGTTCGGGAGACCCAGTACTTC; CDR3 protein: CASSGVVRETQYF
J gene: TRBJ1-4; V gene: TRBV2; D gene: TRBD1; clone size: many; CDR3 DNA: TGTGCCAGCAGTCCCTCGGGACAGACGGGGCTGTTTTTT; CDR3 protein: CASSPSGQTGLFF
J gene: TRBJ2-7; V gene: TRBV12-5; D gene: NA; clone size: few; CDR3 DNA: TGTGCTAGTGGCCGAAAGGGGAATAGAGCCTACGAGCAGTACTTC; CDR3 protein: CASGRKGNRAYEQYF
J gene: TRBJ2-1; V gene: TRBV20-1; D gene: NA; clone size: many; CDR3 DNA: TGCAGTGCTAGCGATCAGGGGAATGAGCAGTTCTTC; CDR3 protein: CSASDQGNEQFF
J gene: TRBJ2-1; V gene: TRBV20-1; D gene: TRBD2; clone size: many; CDR3 DNA: TGCAGTGCTAGCGTACTAGCGGGGCCCAGCTCCTACAATGAGCAGTTCTTC; CDR3 protein: CSASVLAGPSSYNEQFF
J gene: TRBJ1-2; V gene: TRBV9; D gene: TRBD1; clone size: many; CDR3 DNA: TGTGCCAGCAGCGTAGCCCTGGGACAGAACTATGGCTACACCTTC; CDR3 protein: CASSVALGQNYGYTF
J gene: TRBJ2-1; V gene: TRBV24-1; D gene: NA; clone size: NA; CDR3 DNA: TGTGCCACGGGCGACTACAATGAGCAGTTCTTC; CDR3 protein: CATGDYNEQFF
J gene: TRBJ1-1; V gene: TRBV19; D gene: NA; clone size: many; CDR3 DNA: TGTGCCAGTAGGTGGACGGCGAACACTGAAGCTTTCTTT; CDR3 protein: CASRWTANTEAFF